These T cell receptor beta chains were read from a single sample in a study of cytomegalovirus exposure and HLA in healthy donors. The repertoire was sequenced with immunoSEQ multiplex PCR; TCRdb's copy has only in-frame clones and lacks some. This sample lists 40,000 or so clones; its ten largest clones have approximately 2.9%. The sample was PBMCs. The receptors were sampled from a woman aged 30 to 39 in good health and CMV-seropositive. Each CDR3 is given with its conserved first and last residue. D genes are given only for firm matches.

D gene: .; J gene: TRBJ2-7; V gene: TRBV4-1; CDR3 DNA: TGCGCCAGCAGCCAAGAACAGTGGCCGGCCTACGAGCAGTACTTC; CDR3 protein: CASSQEQWPAYEQYF
D gene: TRBD1; J gene: TRBJ1-2; V gene: TRBV5-6; CDR3 DNA: TGTGCCAGCAGCCCCGTTACAGGGGCTGGCTACACCTTC; CDR3 protein: CASSPVTGAGYTF
D gene: .; J gene: TRBJ2-2; V gene: TRBV11-3; CDR3 DNA: TGTGCCAGCAGCCAAACCTCGTTCGGGGTCGGGGCCGGGGAGCTGTTTTTT; CDR3 protein: CASSQTSFGVGAGELFF
D gene: TRBD2; J gene: TRBJ2-1; V gene: TRBV7-8; CDR3 DNA: TGTGCCAGCAGCTTGGGACTAGCGGGGGGGGTTGATGAGCAGTTCTTC; CDR3 protein: CASSLGLAGGVDEQFF
D gene: TRBD2; J gene: TRBJ2-7; V gene: TRBV5-1; CDR3 DNA: TGCGCCAGCAGCTTTCGCGTCGACGGGGGGACCTACGAGCAGTACTTC; CDR3 protein: CASSFRVDGGTYEQYF
D gene: TRBD2; J gene: TRBJ2-5; V gene: TRBV9; CDR3 DNA: TGTGCCAGCAGCGTATCAGCGGGGGCATTAATTCCAGAGACCCAGTACTTC; CDR3 protein: CASSVSAGALIPETQYF
D gene: .; J gene: TRBJ1-1; V gene: TRBV19; CDR3 DNA: TGTGCCAGTAGTAGGGCAGTGGGACTCCTGAACACTGAAGCTTTCTTT; CDR3 protein: CASSRAVGLLNTEAFF
D gene: TRBD1; J gene: TRBJ1-5; V gene: TRBV2; CDR3 DNA: TGTGCCAGCAGTGAAGGACAGGGAATGCAGCCCCAGCATTTT; CDR3 protein: CASSEGQGMQPQHF
D gene: TRBD1; J gene: TRBJ1-3; V gene: TRBV29-1; CDR3 DNA: TGCAGCGTTATTGGACAGGGGCCCTCTGGAAACACCATATATTTT; CDR3 protein: CSVIGQGPSGNTIYF
D gene: .; J gene: TRBJ2-7; V gene: TRBV6-1; CDR3 DNA: TGTGCCAGCAGAAGAGTCCAACGGGGGGCATACGAGCAGTACTTC; CDR3 protein: CASRRVQRGAYEQYF
D gene: .; J gene: TRBJ1-3; V gene: TRBV4-1; CDR3 DNA: TGCGCCAGCAGCCAAGTCATTGGAAACACCATATATTTT; CDR3 protein: CASSQVIGNTIYF
D gene: TRBD1; J gene: TRBJ1-5; V gene: TRBV10-2; CDR3 DNA: TGCGCCACCTCCCCGGGACAGATTAGGGGGCAGCCCCAGCATTTT; CDR3 protein: CATSPGQIRGQPQHF
D gene: TRBD1; J gene: TRBJ1-1; V gene: TRBV5-1; CDR3 DNA: TGCGCCAGCAGCCTGATGACAGGGAGTTATGTGAACACTGAAGCTTTCTTT; CDR3 protein: CASSLMTGSYVNTEAFF
D gene: .; J gene: TRBJ2-2; V gene: TRBV10-3; CDR3 DNA: TGTGCCATCGCGACAGGCTCCACCGGGGAGCTGTTTTTT; CDR3 protein: CAIATGSTGELFF
D gene: .; J gene: TRBJ2-2; V gene: TRBV15; CDR3 DNA: TGTGCCACCAGCCCAGAGCAAATACAGTCCGGGGAGCTGTTTTTT; CDR3 protein: CATSPEQIQSGELFF
D gene: TRBD1; J gene: TRBJ2-7; V gene: TRBV6-1; CDR3 DNA: TGTGCCAGCAGTGAGCCCTTGACAGGGGCGTTCTACGAGCAGTACTTC; CDR3 protein: CASSEPLTGAFYEQYF
D gene: .; J gene: TRBJ1-2; V gene: TRBV2; CDR3 DNA: TGTGCCAGCAGTCGAACCAAGTATACGGACAGCGTGGACTATGGCTACACCTTC; CDR3 protein: CASSRTKYTDSVDYGYTF
D gene: TRBD1; J gene: TRBJ2-1; V gene: TRBV7-9; CDR3 DNA: TGTGCCAGCAGCCAGGGGACAGGCCTTTACAATGAGCAGTTCTTC; CDR3 protein: CASSQGTGLYNEQFF
D gene: .; J gene: TRBJ2-6; V gene: TRBV5-6; CDR3 DNA: TGTGCCAGCTTAGGACTCGACTCTGGGGCCAACGTCCTGACTTTC; CDR3 protein: CASLGLDSGANVLTF
D gene: TRBD1; J gene: TRBJ1-2; V gene: TRBV19; CDR3 DNA: TGTGCCAGTAGTATCAGGACAGGGGATGGCTACACCTTC; CDR3 protein: CASSIRTGDGYTF
D gene: TRBD1; J gene: TRBJ2-7; V gene: TRBV10-3; CDR3 DNA: TGTGCCACGACAGGGACCGAGCAGTACTTC; CDR3 protein: CATTGTEQYF
D gene: TRBD2; J gene: TRBJ2-7; V gene: TRBV2; CDR3 DNA: TGTGCCAGCAGTGTGAGCGGGGGGCTTTCCGAGCAGTACTTC; CDR3 protein: CASSVSGGLSEQYF
D gene: .; J gene: TRBJ2-1; V gene: TRBV7-2; CDR3 DNA: TGTGCCAGCAGCTTCATGGAGGGGTATGAGCAGTTCTTC; CDR3 protein: CASSFMEGYEQFF
D gene: .; J gene: TRBJ1-1; V gene: TRBV7-2; CDR3 DNA: TGTGCCAGCAGATCCAAAATGAACACTGAAGCTTTCTTT; CDR3 protein: CASRSKMNTEAFF
D gene: .; J gene: TRBJ1-2; V gene: TRBV28; CDR3 DNA: TGTGCCAGCAGACGACCCGAGCTGGGCAGTCTCATACGTGGCTACACCTTC; CDR3 protein: CASRRPELGSLIRGYTF
D gene: .; J gene: TRBJ2-7; V gene: TRBV7-6; CDR3 DNA: TGTGCCAGCAGCGACACAGGGTACCCTTCTGGTGCGCAGTACTTC; CDR3 protein: CASSDTGYPSGAQYF
D gene: .; J gene: TRBJ1-5; V gene: TRBV7-9; CDR3 DNA: TGTGCCAGCAGCTTAACCGGGGGTAGCAATCAGCCCCAGCATTTT; CDR3 protein: CASSLTGGSNQPQHF
D gene: TRBD2; J gene: TRBJ2-1; V gene: TRBV7-2; CDR3 DNA: TGTGCCAGCAGCCTTGGGACTAGTCCCTACAATGAGCAGTTCTTC; CDR3 protein: CASSLGTSPYNEQFF
D gene: TRBD2; J gene: TRBJ2-3; V gene: TRBV23-1; CDR3 DNA: TGCGCCAGCAGTCAATCGGCGGGGGGACCTACAGATACGCAGTATTTT; CDR3 protein: CASSQSAGGPTDTQYF
D gene: TRBD1; J gene: TRBJ1-1; V gene: TRBV27; CDR3 DNA: TGTGCCAGCAGCTTCACCGGGACAGGGAGGACTGAAGCTTTCTTT; CDR3 protein: CASSFTGTGRTEAFF
D gene: .; J gene: TRBJ1-2; V gene: TRBV28; CDR3 DNA: TGTGCCAGCAGTGAGGGTACCTATGGCTACACCTTC; CDR3 protein: CASSEGTYGYTF
D gene: .; J gene: TRBJ2-7; V gene: TRBV4-1; CDR3 DNA: TGCGCCAGCAGCCCTAGGGGGGGGCGTACCTACGAGCAGTACTTC; CDR3 protein: CASSPRGGRTYEQYF
D gene: TRBD1; J gene: TRBJ2-7; V gene: TRBV28; CDR3 DNA: TGTGCCAGCAGCTCCGGGACAGCTGCCTACGAGCAGTACTTC; CDR3 protein: CASSSGTAAYEQYF
D gene: TRBD1; J gene: TRBJ1-2; V gene: TRBV19; CDR3 DNA: TGTGCCAGTATGACCGGGACAGATATTTATGGCTACACCTTC; CDR3 protein: CASMTGTDIYGYTF
D gene: .; J gene: TRBJ2-1; V gene: TRBV11-3; CDR3 DNA: TGTGCCAGCAGCCCCGTAGGGGGGGGAAACAATGAGCAGTTCTTC; CDR3 protein: CASSPVGGGNNEQFF
D gene: .; J gene: TRBJ1-1; V gene: TRBV6-6; CDR3 DNA: TGTGCCAGCAGTTACTCCCCGACAGTGAACACTGAAGCTTTCTTT; CDR3 protein: CASSYSPTVNTEAFF